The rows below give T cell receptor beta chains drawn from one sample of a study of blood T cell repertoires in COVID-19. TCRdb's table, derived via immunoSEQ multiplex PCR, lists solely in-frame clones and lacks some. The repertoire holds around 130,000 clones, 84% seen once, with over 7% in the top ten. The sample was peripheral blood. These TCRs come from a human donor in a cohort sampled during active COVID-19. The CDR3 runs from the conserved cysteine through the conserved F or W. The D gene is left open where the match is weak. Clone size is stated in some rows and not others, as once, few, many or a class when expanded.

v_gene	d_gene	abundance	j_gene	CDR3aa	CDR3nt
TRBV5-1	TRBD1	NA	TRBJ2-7	CASSLAGRGKNEQYF	TGCGCCAGCAGCTTGGCCGGCAGGGGGAAGAACGAGCAGTACTTC
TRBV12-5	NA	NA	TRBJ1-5	CASGPTLQGAQPQHF	TGTGCTAGTGGGCCCACCTTGCAGGGCGCGCAGCCCCAGCATTTT
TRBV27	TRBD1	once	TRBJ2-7	CASRYRGHASYEQYF	TGTGCCAGCAGGTACAGGGGGCATGCGTCCTACGAGCAGTACTTC
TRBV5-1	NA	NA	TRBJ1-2	CASSSKGQTSYGYTF	TGCGCCAGCAGCAGTAAGGGGCAGACTTCATATGGCTACACCTTC
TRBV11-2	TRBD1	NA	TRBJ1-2	CASSLVDRVGGYTF	TGTGCCAGCAGCTTAGTTGACAGGGTCGGAGGCTACACCTTC
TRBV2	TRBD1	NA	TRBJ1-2	CASSVMGTGGASGYTF	TGTGCCAGCAGTGTCATGGGGACAGGGGGCGCCTCGGGCTACACCTTC
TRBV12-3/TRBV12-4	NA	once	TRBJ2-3	CASSRRADTQYF	TGTGCCAGCAGCAGGCGGGCAGATACGCAGTATTTT
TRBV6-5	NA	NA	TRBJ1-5	CASRIQGNQPQHF	TGTGCCAGCAGGATACAGGGTAATCAGCCCCAGCATTTT
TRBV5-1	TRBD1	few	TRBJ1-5	CASSLTTGDQPQHF	TGCGCCAGCAGCTTGACTACAGGGGATCAGCCCCAGCATTTT
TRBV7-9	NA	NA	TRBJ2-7	CASSQRVGSYEQYF	TGTGCCAGCAGCCAACGGGTGGGCTCCTACGAGCAGTACTTC
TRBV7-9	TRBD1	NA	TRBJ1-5	CASSLAGQGGNQPQHF	TGTGCCAGCAGCTTAGCGGGACAGGGGGGCAATCAGCCCCAGCATTTT
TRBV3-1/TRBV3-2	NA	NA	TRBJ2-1	CASSPGVNEQFF	TGTGCCAGCAGCCCCGGGGTCAATGAGCAGTTCTTC
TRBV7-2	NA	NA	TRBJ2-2	CASSTPGLSVTGELFF	TGTGCCAGCAGCACCCCAGGGTTATCGGTCACCGGGGAGCTGTTTTTT
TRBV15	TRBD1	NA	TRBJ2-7	CATSTLQGETYEQYF	TGTGCCACCAGCACCCTACAGGGGGAAACCTACGAGCAGTACTTC
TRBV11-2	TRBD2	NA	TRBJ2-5	CASSSGLAQETQYF	TGTGCCAGCAGCTCAGGACTAGCACAAGAGACCCAGTACTTC
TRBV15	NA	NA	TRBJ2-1	CATREVRGKENNEQFF	TGTGCCACCAGAGAAGTTAGGGGTAAAGAGAACAATGAGCAGTTCTTC
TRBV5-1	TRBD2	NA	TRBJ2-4	CASSLLAGAGAKNIQYF	TGCGCCAGCAGCTTACTAGCGGGGGCGGGGGCCAAAAACATTCAGTACTTC
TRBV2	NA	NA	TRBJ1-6	CASSERSSYNSPLHF	TGTGCCAGCAGTGAACGTAGCTCCTATAATTCACCCCTCCACTTT
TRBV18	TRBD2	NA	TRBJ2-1	CASSPTSGGLNEQFF	TGTGCCAGCTCACCAACTAGCGGGGGGTTGAATGAGCAGTTCTTC
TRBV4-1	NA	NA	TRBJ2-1	CASSSQRAGPNNEQFF	TGCGCCAGCAGCAGCCAGCGGGCGGGGCCTAACAATGAGCAGTTCTTC
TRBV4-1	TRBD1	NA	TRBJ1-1	CASSQLPGGRRDTEAFF	TGCGCCAGCAGCCAACTACCAGGGGGCAGAAGGGACACTGAAGCTTTCTTT
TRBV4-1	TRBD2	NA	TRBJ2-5	CASSQVAGETQYF	TGCGCCAGCAGCCAGGTAGCGGGTGAGACCCAGTACTTC
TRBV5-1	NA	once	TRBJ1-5	CASSLQGMDQPQHF	TGCGCCAGCAGCTTGCAGGGGATGGATCAGCCCCAGCATTTT
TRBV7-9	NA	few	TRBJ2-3	CASLITADTQYF	TGTGCCAGCCTTATTACGGCAGATACGCAGTATTTT
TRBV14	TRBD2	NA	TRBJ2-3	CASSRSGGVSDTQYF	TGTGCCAGCAGCCGAAGCGGGGGGGTCTCAGATACGCAGTATTTT
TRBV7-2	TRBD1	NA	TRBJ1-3	CASSLVYRRTGVGNTIYF	TGTGCCAGCAGCTTAGTCTACCGCCGGACAGGGGTTGGAAACACCATATATTTT
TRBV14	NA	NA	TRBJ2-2	CASSQDLGAVGELFF	TGTGCCAGCAGCCAAGATCTGGGGGCGGTCGGGGAGCTGTTTTTT
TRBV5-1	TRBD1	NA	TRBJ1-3	CASTAGGGGNTIYF	TGCGCCAGCACGGCAGGGGGCGGTGGAAACACCATATATTTT
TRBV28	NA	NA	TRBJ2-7	CASSPSEGYEQYF	TGTGCCAGCAGTCCCTCCGAGGGTTACGAGCAGTACTTC
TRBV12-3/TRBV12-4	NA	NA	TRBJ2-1	CASSPLYNEQFF	TGTGCCAGCAGTCCGTTGTACAATGAGCAGTTCTTC
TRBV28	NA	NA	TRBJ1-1	CASSSLARVGSEAFF	TGTGCCAGCAGTTCCCTAGCGCGGGTCGGCAGTGAAGCTTTCTTT
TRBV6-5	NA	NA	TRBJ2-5	CASNPGQPAAQYF	TGTGCCAGCAATCCGGGACAACCAGCGGCCCAGTACTTC
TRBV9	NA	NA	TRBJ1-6	CASSVAIGAVPYF	NA
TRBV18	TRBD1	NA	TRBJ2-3	CASSGQNTDTQYF	TGTGCCAGCTCGGGACAGAACACAGATACGCAGTATTTT
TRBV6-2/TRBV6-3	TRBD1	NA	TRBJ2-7	CASSYRDRAASDEQYF	TGTGCCAGCAGTTACCGGGACAGGGCAGCCTCCGACGAGCAGTACTTC
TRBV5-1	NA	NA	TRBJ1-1	CASSSDSETGEAFF	TGCGCCAGCAGCTCGGACAGTGAAACGGGTGAAGCTTTCTTT